This T cell receptor beta chain originates from a study of T cell responses to AZD1222 COVID-19 vaccine. Second-dose schedules of about 4 or about 12 weeks were combined. Using immunoSEQ multiplex PCR, the repertoire was profiled, and TCRdb retains in-frame clones only, with some absent. The sample lists approximately 140,000 clones; roughly nine tenths were seen once. V was clipped by 4 bases and J by 8 bases; unmatched bases: 9. The CDR3 is 14 residues long. CDR1 and CDR2 (germline): MDHEN, SYDVKM. Study-level findings and limits: Mapped onto spike, vaccine-associated CD4 TCRs spanned it and were dominant at 160-218 and 743-854. The number of AZD1222 recipients seropositive at baseline was only 6 or 7. Spike-specific TCR breadth and depth grew following two AZD1222 doses.

Comment on this clone: Its target is unknown.

The chain combines TRBV28 with TRBJ1-2; 8 bases match TRBD1. The input for sequencing was peripheral blood, taken 28 days after the second AZD1222 dose. This TCR came from an adult who received the AZD1222 COVID-19 vaccine. CDR3 in amino acids: CASSSGGRSWGYTF. In DNA form, the CDR3 reads TGTGCCAGCAGTTCAGGGGGCCGGTCATGGGGCTACACCTTC.